The next 15 T cell receptor beta chains were all read from a single sample in a study of technical replicates of blood from four donors. Sequencing was performed with immunoSEQ multiplex PCR; in TCRdb, only in-frame clones are kept and a portion is missing. The data hold fewer than 90,000 clones, with around 94% observed a single time. What was sequenced was T cells isolated from PBMCs. Receptors were obtained from a human donor in good health.

This clone was detected only a few times. The CDR3 reads CASSRAGETYEQYF. The CDR3 DNA is TGCGCCAGCAGTCGGGCAGGGGAAACCTACGAGCAGTACTTC. The chain employs TRBV10-1 and TRBJ2-7, with a tentative D call TRBD1 (6 bases). The CDR3 has 14 residues. CDR1 is WNHNN, CDR2 SYGVQD, per germline (reference sequence). Trimming took 5 bases from V and 2 from J, leaving 13 bases between them.

The chain has TRBV5-4 and TRBJ2-7; maybe TRBD2 (6 bases). Germline values: CDR1 SGHNT, CDR2 YYREEE (reference sequence). This CDR3 is 14 amino acids long. V was cut by 1 base and J by 3 bases, with 11 bases left in between. In DNA, the CDR3 is TGTGCCAGCAGCTTGAACCGGGAGAGCTACGAGCAGTACTTC. This translates into CASSLNRESYEQYF. Using reference TRBV5-4 and TRBJ2-7 for the parts outside the CDR3, the full variable domain is ETGVTQSPTHLIKTRGQQVTLRCSSQSGHNTVSWYQQALGQGPQFIFQYYREEENGRGNFPPRFSGLQFPNYSSELNVNALELDDSALYLCASSLNRESYEQYFGPGTRLTVT.

The rearrangement uses TRBV27 and TRBJ2-1; 7 nucleotides line up with TRBD2. This CDR3 is 16 amino acids long. The germline CDR1 and CDR2 sequences are MNHEY and SMNVEV (reference sequence). V dropped 6 bases and J dropped 8; count of bases not matched to a gene: 16. The DNA of the CDR3 is TGTGCCAGCAGCTTAAGACCGGGACTAACGTTTGATGAGCAGTTCTTC. Protein sequence: CASSLRPGLTFDEQFF.

The chain employs TRBV10-1 and TRBJ1-1; TRBD1 aligns across 7 bases. The CDR3 sequence is 14 residues long. The junction had 10 bases not matched to a gene; V was cut back by 3 bases and J by 9 bases. Germline assignment: CDR1 WNHNN and CDR2 SYGVQD (reference sequence). CDR3 in amino acids: CASSDMGQSSQAFF. The CDR3 nucleotides read TGCGCCAGCAGTGATATGGGACAGTCTTCTCAAGCTTTCTTT.

V gene TRBV28 combines with J gene TRBJ1-1, with D unclear. Germline V lookup: CDR1 MDHEN, CDR2 SYDVKM. Trimming removed 2 bases at V and 5 bases at J, with 6 bases between. This CDR3 region has 12 residues. The chain's CDR3 is CASSLLQTEAFF. The DNA for the CDR3 is TGTGCCAGCAGTTTACTCCAGACTGAAGCTTTCTTT. The variable domain in full, completed from reference TRBV28 and TRBJ1-1, reads DVKVTQSSRYLVKRTGEKVFLECVQDMDHENMFWYRQDPGLGLRLIYFSYDVKMKEKGDIPEGYSVSREKKERFSLILESASTNQTSMYLCASSLLQTEAFFGQGTRLTVV.

The V gene is TRBV18, the J gene TRBJ2-7; weak D call: TRBD2 (5 bases). This CDR3 contains 14 residues. Germline CDR1 reads KGHSH; CDR2 reads LQKENI. V gave up 4 bases and J gave up 0 bases, with 10 bases separating them. CDR3 loop: CASSQDSRSYEQYF. The DNA for the CDR3 is TGTGCCAGCTCACAGGACTCCCGCTCCTACGAGCAGTACTTC.

The V and J genes are TRBV11-3 and TRBJ2-5; D gene uncertain. Germline V gene sequence: CDR1 SGHNT, CDR2 YENEEA. Trimming shortened V by 3 bases and J by 6 bases, and 14 bases separated the two germline ends. This CDR3 is built from 14 residues. CDR3 sequence: CASSFLEESKTQYF. In nucleotides, the CDR3 is TGTGCCAGCAGCTTCCTAGAAGAATCAAAGACCCAGTACTTC.

The V and J genes are TRBV7-9 and TRBJ1-2; D is ambiguous. Germline V CDR1 and CDR2: SEHNR, FQNEAQ (reference sequence). This CDR3 contains 14 residues. V was clipped by 5 bases and J by 7 bases, with 17 bases between them. CDR3 residues: CASSDSGKHTGYTF. DNA for the CDR3: TGTGCCAGCAGCGATTCCGGGAAACATACTGGCTACACCTTC. The entire variable domain, with the rest obtained from reference TRBV7-9 and TRBJ1-2, is as follows: DTGVSQNPRHKITKRGQNVTFRCDPISEHNRLYWYRQTLGQGPEFLTYFQNEAQLEKSRLLSDRFSAERPKGSFSTLEIQRTEQGDSAMYLCASSDSGKHTGYTFGSGTRLTVV.

This clone was found once. This rearrangement joins TRBV5-1 to TRBJ1-1; a weak D match, TRBD1 (5 bases). Trimming stripped 1 base from V and 1 base from J, with 8 bases between. The CDR3 has 14 amino acids. In germline, CDR1 is SGHRS, CDR2 YFSETQ. CDR3 region: CASSLMTANTEAFF. Written as DNA, the CDR3 is TGCGCCAGCAGCTTGATGACAGCGAACACTGAAGCTTTCTTT.

This rearrangement joins TRBV5-5 to TRBJ1-2, with D unclear. Germline V lookup: CDR1 SGHKS, CDR2 YYEKEE (reference sequence). V lost 1 base and J lost 4, with 14 bases in between. This CDR3 region has 15 residues. CDR3 sequence: CASSLQGGGLYGYTF. The CDR3 DNA follows: TGTGCCAGCAGCTTGCAAGGAGGAGGGCTCTATGGCTACACCTTC.

The V and J genes are TRBV28 and TRBJ2-3; 10 bases match TRBD1. Germline assignment: CDR1 MDHEN and CDR2 SYDVKM. V was clipped by 4 bases and J by 4 bases; unmatched bases: 5. The CDR3 is 15 amino acids. This chain's CDR3 is CASSWGQGRSDTQYF. The CDR3 DNA reads TGTGCCAGCAGTTGGGGACAGGGGAGATCAGATACGCAGTATTTT.

V gene TRBV2 combines with J gene TRBJ2-1, with 13 bases lining up with TRBD2. There are 14 residues in the CDR3. Germline V CDR1 and CDR2: SNHLY, FYNNEI. After removal of 10 bases from V and 7 bases from J, the junction contained 7 bases not matched to a gene. The CDR3, as DNA: TGTGCCACGTCCGGGACTAGCGGGACAAATGAGCAGTTCTTC. As protein: CATSGTSGTNEQFF.

The chain is built from TRBV19 and TRBJ2-5; D may be TRBD1 (6 bases). Germline assignment: CDR1 LNHDA and CDR2 SQIVND (reference sequence). The CDR3 totals 14 residues. V lost 5 bases and J lost 2, with 12 bases in between. DNA of the CDR3: TGTGCCAGTAGTGTGCAGGGACAACAAGAGACCCAGTACTTC. This sequence encodes CASSVQGQQETQYF. The whole variable domain, remainder taken from reference TRBV19 and TRBJ2-5, is DGGITQSPKYLFRKEGQNVTLSCEQNLNHDAMYWYRQDPGQGLRLIYYSQIVNDFQKGDIAEGYSVSREKKESFPLTVTSAQKNPTAFYLCASSVQGQQETQYFGPGTRLLVL.

The sample holds a few counts of this clone. V usage is TRBV5-4 and J usage is TRBJ1-1; a possible D gene is TRBD1 (5 bases). This CDR3 comprises 14 residues. The germline CDR1 and CDR2 sequences are SGHNT and YYREEE (reference sequence). V dropped 4 bases and J dropped 3 bases, with 13 bases sitting between them. CDR3 sequence reads: CASSSGSRDTEAFF. The DNA of the CDR3 is TGTGCCAGCAGCAGCGGGAGCAGGGACACTGAAGCTTTCTTT. Full variable domain (rest looked up from reference TRBV5-4 and TRBJ1-1): ETGVTQSPTHLIKTRGQQVTLRCSSQSGHNTVSWYQQALGQGPQFIFQYYREEENGRGNFPPRFSGLQFPNYSSELNVNALELDDSALYLCASSSGSRDTEAFFGQGTRLTVV.

The V call is TRBV6-5, the J call TRBJ2-1, with D uncertain. The CDR3 has 14 residues. Germline V lookup: CDR1 MNHEY, CDR2 SVGAGI. V was pared by 0 bases and J by 10 bases, with 13 bases between. The CDR3 loop reads CASSYSARSVEQFF. In nucleotides, the CDR3 is TGTGCCAGCAGTTACTCGGCTAGATCCGTGGAGCAGTTCTTC.